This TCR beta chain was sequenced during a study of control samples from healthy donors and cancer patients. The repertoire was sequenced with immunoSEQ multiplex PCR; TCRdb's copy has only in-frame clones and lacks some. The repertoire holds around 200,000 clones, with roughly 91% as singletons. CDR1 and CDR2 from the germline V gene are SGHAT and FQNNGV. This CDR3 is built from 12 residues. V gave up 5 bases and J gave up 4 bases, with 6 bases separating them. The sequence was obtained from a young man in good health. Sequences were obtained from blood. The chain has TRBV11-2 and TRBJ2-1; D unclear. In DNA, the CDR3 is TGTGCCAGCAGCCGTTCGTACAATGAGCAGTTCTTC. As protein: CASSRSYNEQFF. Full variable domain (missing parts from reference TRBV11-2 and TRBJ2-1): EAGVAQSPRYKIIEKRQSVAFWCNPISGHATLYWYQQILGQGPKLLIQFQNNGVVDDSQLPKDRFSAERLKGVDSTLKIQPAKLEDSAVYLCASSRSYNEQFFGPGTRLTVL.